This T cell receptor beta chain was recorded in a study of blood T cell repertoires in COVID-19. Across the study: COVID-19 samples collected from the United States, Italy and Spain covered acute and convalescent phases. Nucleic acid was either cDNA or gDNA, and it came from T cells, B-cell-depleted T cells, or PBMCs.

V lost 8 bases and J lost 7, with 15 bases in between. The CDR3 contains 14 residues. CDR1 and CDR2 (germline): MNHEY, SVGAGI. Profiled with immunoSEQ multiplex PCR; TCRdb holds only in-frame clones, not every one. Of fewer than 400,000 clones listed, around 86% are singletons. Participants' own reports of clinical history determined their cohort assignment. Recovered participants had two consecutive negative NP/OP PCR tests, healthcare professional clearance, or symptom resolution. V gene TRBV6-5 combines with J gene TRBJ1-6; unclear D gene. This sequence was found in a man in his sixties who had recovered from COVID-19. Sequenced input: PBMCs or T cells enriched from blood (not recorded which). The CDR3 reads CASLNQELNSPLHF. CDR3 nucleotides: TGTGCCAGCTTAAACCAAGAACTGAATTCACCCCTCCACTTT.